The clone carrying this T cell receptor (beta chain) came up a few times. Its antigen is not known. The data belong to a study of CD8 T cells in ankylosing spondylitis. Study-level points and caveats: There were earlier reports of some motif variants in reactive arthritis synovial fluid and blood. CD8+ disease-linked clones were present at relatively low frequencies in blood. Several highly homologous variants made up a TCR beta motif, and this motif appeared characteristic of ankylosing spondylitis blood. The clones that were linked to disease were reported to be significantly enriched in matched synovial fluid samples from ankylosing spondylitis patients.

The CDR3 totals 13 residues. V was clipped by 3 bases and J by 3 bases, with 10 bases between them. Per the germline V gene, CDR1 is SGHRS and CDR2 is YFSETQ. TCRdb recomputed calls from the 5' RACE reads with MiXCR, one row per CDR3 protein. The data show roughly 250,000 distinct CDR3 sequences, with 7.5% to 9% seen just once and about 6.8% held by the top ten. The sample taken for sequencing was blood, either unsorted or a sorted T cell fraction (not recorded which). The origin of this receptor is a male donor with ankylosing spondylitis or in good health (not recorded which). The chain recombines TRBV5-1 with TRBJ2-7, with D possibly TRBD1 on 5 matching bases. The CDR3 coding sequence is TGCGCCAGCAGCTCCTCCCAGGGCTACGAGCAGTACTTC. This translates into CASSSSQGYEQYF.